The rows below give T cell receptor beta chains drawn from one sample of a study of blood T cell repertoires in COVID-19. TCRdb's copy holds only in-frame clones and misses some; the assay was immunoSEQ multiplex PCR. The sample comprises 390,000 or so clones, 89% of which are singletons, and approximately 3% rests with the top ten. The source material was peripheral blood. The receptors originated from a woman in her twenties or thirties with COVID-19, enrolled during active disease. CDR3s include the opening cysteine and the closing phenylalanine or tryptophan. The D gene is left open where the match is weak. A row's size may be missing; if present it is once, few, many or a size class.

j_gene | abundance | v_gene | d_gene | CDR3nt | CDR3aa
TRBJ2-1 | - | TRBV11-3 | TRBD2 | TGTGCCAGCAGCTTAGATGGGAGGACCCCCGGGGGGGATGAGCAGTTCTTC | CASSLDGRTPGGDEQFF
TRBJ1-1 | - | TRBV7-9 | TRBD1 | TGTGCCAGCAGCTTAGGAATACAGGGGCTCCCCAAGGACACTGAAGCTTTCTTT | CASSLGIQGLPKDTEAFF
TRBJ2-3 | - | TRBV11-3 | - | TGTGCCAGCAGCTTAGGTCTAGGAAGCACAGATACGCAGTATTTT | CASSLGLGSTDTQYF
TRBJ2-7 | once | TRBV6-5 | TRBD1 | TGTGCCTCATGTTGGGACAGGGATCGGGAGCAGTACTTC | CASCWDRDREQYF
TRBJ1-1 | - | TRBV13 | - | TGTGCCAGCAGCTTAGGAGGGGCTGAAGCTTTCTTT | CASSLGGAEAFF
TRBJ2-5 | - | TRBV9 | TRBD2 | TGTGCCAGCAGCGCGATACTAGCGGGTGGCATTAAGACCCAGTACTTC | CASSAILAGGIKTQYF
TRBJ1-2 | - | TRBV6-2/TRBV6-3 | - | TGTGCCAGCAGTTCAGGACAGCCCTATGGCTACACCTTC | CASSSGQPYGYTF
TRBJ2-5 | - | TRBV28 | - | TGTGCCAGCAGTTTGAGAGGGCTCCAAGAGACCCAGTACTTC | CASSLRGLQETQYF
TRBJ1-2 | - | TRBV24-1 | TRBD1 | TGTGCCACCAGTGGCCTTACAGGGGGCTCTGGCTACACCTTC | CATSGLTGGSGYTF
TRBJ1-2 | - | TRBV29-1 | - | TGCAGCGCAGGGGTGCAGGGACTCACACCCTATGGCTACACCTTC | CSAGVQGLTPYGYTF
TRBJ1-1 | - | TRBV13 | TRBD1 | TGTGCCAGCAGCGAGGGACAGAGGGGGACTGAAGCTTTCTTT | CASSEGQRGTEAFF
TRBJ1-3 | - | TRBV15 | - | TGTGCCACCAGCGACGACAGGTATATCTCTGGAAACACCATATATTTT | CATSDDRYISGNTIYF
TRBJ2-2 | - | TRBV4-1 | - | TGCGCCAGCAGCCTAGGGGAGGCTACGGGGACCGGGGAGCTGTTTTTT | CASSLGEATGTGELFF
TRBJ2-3 | - | TRBV29-1 | - | TGCAGCGCGACTTCTCCCCGCACAGATACGCAGTATTTT | CSATSPRTDTQYF
TRBJ1-3 | once | TRBV19 | TRBD1 | TGTGCCAGTAGTATCCGGGACAGGCGGGGAAACACCATATATTTT | CASSIRDRRGNTIYF
TRBJ2-1 | few | TRBV19 | TRBD2 | TGTGCCAGTAGTATCCGAGCGGGAGGGACCGGAGGAGGGAAGAATGAGCAGTTCTTC | CASSIRAGGTGGGKNEQFF
TRBJ1-2 | - | TRBV7-8 | TRBD1 | TGTGCCAGCAGCCCCCTAGACAGGGGGTCTCCGACCCACTATGGCTACACCTTC | CASSPLDRGSPTHYGYTF
TRBJ1-3 | - | TRBV10-3 | - | TGTGCCATCAGTGAGCGAGAGGACTCTGGAAACACCATATATTTT | CAISEREDSGNTIYF
TRBJ2-7 | - | TRBV5-5 | - | TGTGCCAGCAGCCTTCTGGGAGGAGAGCAGTACTTC | CASSLLGGEQYF
TRBJ2-1 | - | TRBV6-5 | TRBD1 | TGTGCCAGCAGTTACTCGAGGACAGGGGGCTACAATGAGCAGTTCTTC | CASSYSRTGGYNEQFF
TRBJ2-7 | - | TRBV18 | TRBD1 | TGTGCCAGCTCTCCCGGGACAGCCTACGAGCAGTACTTC | CASSPGTAYEQYF
TRBJ1-2 | - | TRBV7-2 | TRBD1 | TGTGCCAGCAGCTCACTCGGGGGGACAGGGGGGACCTATGGCTACACCTTC | CASSSLGGTGGTYGYTF
TRBJ2-3 | - | TRBV11-3 | - | TGTGCCAGCAGCCTTAGCGGAAGTGATACGAGGGAGTATTTT | CASSLSGSDTREYF
TRBJ1-5 | - | TRBV12-3/TRBV12-4 | - | TGTGCCAGCAGTCAATTGGAGTATCAGCCCCAGCATTTT | CASSQLEYQPQHF
TRBJ1-5 | - | TRBV4-3 | TRBD1 | TGCGCCAGCAGCACTGACAGGGCTAGCAATCAGCCCCAGCATTTT | CASSTDRASNQPQHF
TRBJ1-1 | - | TRBV29-1 | - | TGCAGCGTCAAGACAGCTAACACTGAAGCTTTCTTT | CSVKTANTEAFF
TRBJ1-1 | - | TRBV12-3/TRBV12-4 | - | TGTGCCAGCAGTTCGGGAACTGAAGCTTTCTTT | CASSSGTEAFF
TRBJ1-1 | - | TRBV11-3 | - | TGTGCCAGCAGCCATAATCGAAGGGGCACTGAAGCTTTCTTT | CASSHNRRGTEAFF
TRBJ1-5 | - | TRBV5-6 | - | TGTGCCAGCAGCTCATTGCAGGGGATCAATCAGCCCCAGCATTTT | CASSSLQGINQPQHF
TRBJ2-3 | - | TRBV11-2 | TRBD2 | TGTGCCAGCTCGAGCGGGGGGGCAGATACGCAGTATTTT | CASSSGGADTQYF
TRBJ1-2 | few | TRBV9 | - | TGTGCCAGCAGCGTAGCCCCCTCAGACTATGGCTACACCTTC | CASSVAPSDYGYTF
TRBJ2-7 | - | TRBV7-9 | - | TGTGCCAGCAGCTTAGCGTCCGGTCCGGGCGAGCAGTACTTC | CASSLASGPGEQYF
TRBJ2-3 | once | TRBV10-3 | - | TGTGCCATCAGGGGCGGGGACAGCCTATCTGCAGATACGCAGTATTTT | CAIRGGDSLSADTQYF
TRBJ2-1 | once | TRBV9 | TRBD2 | TGTGCCAGCAGCGTAGCCGGGGGGGCCGGCAATGAGCAGTTCTTC | CASSVAGGAGNEQFF
TRBJ2-3 | - | TRBV27 | TRBD2 | TGTGCCAGCAGTTTATCGGGGCGGGGGGGGACAGATACGCAGTATTTT | CASSLSGRGGTDTQYF
TRBJ1-6 | - | TRBV4-3 | - | TGCGCCAGCAGCCAAGGGTGGGCAGAAAATTCACCCCTCCACTTT | CASSQGWAENSPLHF
TRBJ2-3 | - | TRBV10-3 | TRBD2 | TGTGCCATCACATCTAGCGGGGGGGCAAATACGCAGTATTTT | CAITSSGGANTQYF
TRBJ2-5 | - | TRBV7-2 | TRBD2 | TGTGCCAGCAGCTCCACTGGGGCGGGAGGGCTCCCAGAGACCCAGTACTTC | CASSSTGAGGLPETQYF
TRBJ1-2 | - | TRBV28 | - | TGTGCCAGTCTAAAGGGAGGGCAGACCTATGGCTACACCTTC | CASLKGGQTYGYTF
TRBJ2-7 | - | TRBV5-6 | TRBD2 | TGTGCCAGCAGCTCCTCGCCGGGACTAGCGAGCTACGAGCAGTACTTC | CASSSSPGLASYEQYF
TRBJ2-4 | - | TRBV15 | TRBD1 | TGTGCCACCCCCGAGACAGGGGTTCCGAACATTCAGTACTTC | CATPETGVPNIQYF
TRBJ1-4 | - | TRBV10-3 | TRBD1 | TGTGCCATCAGTGTGACAGGGGAAGAAAAACTGTTTTTT | CAISVTGEEKLFF
TRBJ2-2 | once | TRBV28 | TRBD2 | TGTGCCAGCACCGCCTGGGGGACTAGCGGGGGGGCCTACACCGGGGAGCTGTTTTTT | CASTAWGTSGGAYTGELFF
TRBJ2-5 | - | TRBV27 | TRBD1 | TGTGCCAGCAGTCTCCTCGGACAGGGACAAGAGACTCAGTACTTC | CASSLLGQGQETQYF
TRBJ2-1 | - | TRBV30 | - | TGTGCCTGGAAGGGGGATTTCAATGAGCAGTTCTTC | CAWKGDFNEQFF
TRBJ1-1 | - | TRBV19 | - | TGTGCCAGTAAGCCAGGGTCGTGGACTGAAGCTTTCTTT | CASKPGSWTEAFF
TRBJ2-6 | - | TRBV5-5 | - | TGTGCCAGCAGCTCACAGGGAGCTGGGGCCAACGTCCTGACTTTC | CASSSQGAGANVLTF
TRBJ1-1 | - | TRBV28 | - | TGTGCCAGCAGTAACACGAGGCACACTGAAGCTTTCTTT | CASSNTRHTEAFF
TRBJ2-7 | few | TRBV29-1 | - | TGCAGCGTCAGGGTCGAGCAGTACTTC | CSVRVEQYF
TRBJ2-2 | - | TRBV10-3 | - | TGTGCCATCAGTGTCCAGGGAGGCACCGGGGAGCTGTTTTTT | CAISVQGGTGELFF
TRBJ2-3 | once | TRBV10-3 | TRBD1 | TGTGCCATCAGTGAGATGGGACAGGGCACAGATACGCAGTATTTT | CAISEMGQGTDTQYF
TRBJ2-3 | - | TRBV29-1 | TRBD2 | TGCAGCGTTGAAGATATAGCGGGAGGGCCGTGGGCAGATACGCAGTATTTT | CSVEDIAGGPWADTQYF
TRBJ2-3 | - | TRBV4-3 | TRBD2 | TGCGCCAGCAGCCTGCTAGCGGGAGGGATTTCGGATACGCAGTATTTT | CASSLLAGGISDTQYF
TRBJ2-7 | - | TRBV19 | - | TGTGCCAGTAGCTGGGCGGTTCGAGGGTACGAGCAGTACTTC | CASSWAVRGYEQYF
TRBJ2-1 | - | TRBV5-4 | TRBD2 | TGTGCCAGCAGCTCCATCGGAGCGGGGGGCTACAATGAGCAGTTCTTC | CASSSIGAGGYNEQFF